These T cell receptor beta chains were read from a single sample in a study of CD8+ T cells in alopecia areata. The table came from immunoSEQ multiplex PCR; TCRdb's copy has only in-frame clones and leaves some out. Among 100,000 to 150,000 clones, roughly 50% were seen once, and the ten largest hold over 9.5%. Sequencing was carried out using NKG2D-low CD8+ T cells sorted from blood. The receptors originated from a human donor with alopecia areata. Both conserved end residues are trimmed from each CDR3. The D gene is left open where the match is weak.

v_call: TRBV4-1
d_call: .
cdr3_length: 10
j_call: TRBJ2-1
cdr3_aa: ASSLGLNEQF

v_call: TRBV7-9
d_call: .
cdr3_length: 12
j_call: TRBJ2-3
cdr3_aa: ASSLKDSTDTQY

v_call: TRBV5-1
d_call: TRBD1
cdr3_length: 12
j_call: TRBJ2-1
cdr3_aa: ASSLAGTGNEQF

v_call: TRBV29-1
d_call: .
cdr3_length: 8
j_call: TRBJ1-3
cdr3_aa: SVVLDTIY

v_call: TRBV7-2
d_call: .
cdr3_length: 13
j_call: TRBJ2-3
cdr3_aa: ASSLAGGNGDTQY

v_call: TRBV12-5
d_call: .
cdr3_length: 12
j_call: TRBJ2-3
cdr3_aa: ASGLGTSTDTQY

v_call: TRBV5-1
d_call: .
cdr3_length: 15
j_call: TRBJ2-7
cdr3_aa: ASSPDRGSQAYYEQY

v_call: TRBV29-1
d_call: TRBD2
cdr3_length: 10
j_call: TRBJ2-7
cdr3_aa: SALAGAYEQY

v_call: TRBV27
d_call: .
cdr3_length: 12
j_call: TRBJ2-2
cdr3_aa: ASSKDSYTGELF

v_call: TRBV29-1
d_call: TRBD1
cdr3_length: 11
j_call: TRBJ2-3
cdr3_aa: SVLTGSTDTQY

v_call: TRBV27
d_call: .
cdr3_length: 9
j_call: TRBJ2-7
cdr3_aa: ASTRGYEQY

v_call: TRBV4-3
d_call: .
cdr3_length: 14
j_call: TRBJ2-5
cdr3_aa: ASSQDVTGALETQY

v_call: TRBV4-3
d_call: .
cdr3_length: 13
j_call: TRBJ2-3
cdr3_aa: ASSLGSGQSDTQY

v_call: TRBV9
d_call: .
cdr3_length: 7
j_call: TRBJ2-7
cdr3_aa: ASGDEQY

v_call: TRBV20-1
d_call: .
cdr3_length: 9
j_call: TRBJ1-2
cdr3_aa: SAPRDNGYT

v_call: TRBV29-1
d_call: .
cdr3_length: 11
j_call: TRBJ1-5
cdr3_aa: SVLAGINQPQH

v_call: TRBV29-1
d_call: .
cdr3_length: 12
j_call: TRBJ2-5
cdr3_aa: SVSRSGSAETQY

v_call: TRBV14
d_call: .
cdr3_length: 12
j_call: TRBJ2-5
cdr3_aa: ASSQVSDQETQY

v_call: TRBV29-1
d_call: .
cdr3_length: 12
j_call: TRBJ2-1
cdr3_aa: SVEGGGTYNEQF

v_call: TRBV13
d_call: TRBD2
cdr3_length: 12
j_call: TRBJ2-2
cdr3_aa: ASSSGGNTGELF

v_call: TRBV6-5
d_call: TRBD1
cdr3_length: 12
j_call: TRBJ2-7
cdr3_aa: ASSLRDRRYEQY

v_call: TRBV29-1
d_call: .
cdr3_length: 9
j_call: TRBJ1-1
cdr3_aa: SVQGGTEAF

v_call: TRBV25-1
d_call: .
cdr3_length: 13
j_call: TRBJ2-1
cdr3_aa: ASSDRRLGRYEQF

v_call: TRBV9
d_call: .
cdr3_length: 10
j_call: TRBJ2-1
cdr3_aa: ASSGNSPEQF

v_call: TRBV29-1
d_call: .
cdr3_length: 13
j_call: TRBJ2-6
cdr3_aa: SVVGVHSGANVLT

v_call: TRBV9
d_call: .
cdr3_length: 12
j_call: TRBJ2-2
cdr3_aa: ASSEGSHTGELF

v_call: TRBV29-1
d_call: .
cdr3_length: 12
j_call: TRBJ2-1
cdr3_aa: SVEGRSYGGEQF

v_call: TRBV4-3
d_call: TRBD2
cdr3_length: 14
j_call: TRBJ2-3
cdr3_aa: ASSQDEREGTDTQY

v_call: TRBV29-1
d_call: .
cdr3_length: 10
j_call: .
cdr3_aa: SVEDLAGEQY

v_call: TRBV29-1
d_call: .
cdr3_length: 10
j_call: TRBJ1-1
cdr3_aa: SVEREEAEAF

v_call: TRBV7-6
d_call: TRBD1
cdr3_length: 11
j_call: TRBJ2-1
cdr3_aa: ASTRTGYNEQF

v_call: TRBV4-1
d_call: .
cdr3_length: 14
j_call: TRBJ2-3
cdr3_aa: ASSPAGRGDGDTQY

v_call: TRBV7-2
d_call: TRBD1
cdr3_length: 12
j_call: TRBJ2-7
cdr3_aa: ASSHRGDAYEQY

v_call: TRBV11-2
d_call: .
cdr3_length: 11
j_call: TRBJ2-7
cdr3_aa: ASSLEVGGEQY

v_call: TRBV4-1
d_call: .
cdr3_length: 11
j_call: TRBJ2-5
cdr3_aa: ASSQGEQETQY

v_call: TRBV29-1
d_call: .
cdr3_length: 11
j_call: TRBJ2-2
cdr3_aa: SVPTLNTGELF

v_call: TRBV7-8
d_call: TRBD2
cdr3_length: 14
j_call: TRBJ2-3
cdr3_aa: ASSLPLAVGTDTQY

v_call: TRBV11-2
d_call: .
cdr3_length: 12
j_call: TRBJ2-7
cdr3_aa: ASSRTATSYEQY

v_call: TRBV29-1
d_call: TRBD1
cdr3_length: 11
j_call: TRBJ2-7
cdr3_aa: SVVDRETYEQY

v_call: TRBV30
d_call: .
cdr3_length: 10
j_call: TRBJ2-7
cdr3_aa: AWSNRAREQY

v_call: TRBV28
d_call: .
cdr3_length: 11
j_call: TRBJ2-4
cdr3_aa: ASRDSFRNIQY

v_call: TRBV30
d_call: .
cdr3_length: 13
j_call: TRBJ2-1
cdr3_aa: AWMLLRGDLNEQF

v_call: TRBV6-6
d_call: .
cdr3_length: 10
j_call: TRBJ2-3
cdr3_aa: ASTSMVDTQY

v_call: TRBV2
d_call: .
cdr3_length: 13
j_call: TRBJ2-7
cdr3_aa: ASSDISGGAYEQY

v_call: TRBV29-1
d_call: TRBD1
cdr3_length: 12
j_call: TRBJ2-7
cdr3_aa: SAAGTGASYEQY

v_call: TRBV7-9
d_call: TRBD1
cdr3_length: 12
j_call: TRBJ2-5
cdr3_aa: ASSYAGTEETQY

v_call: TRBV30
d_call: .
cdr3_length: 11
j_call: TRBJ2-3
cdr3_aa: AWSLAGTDTQY

v_call: TRBV27
d_call: .
cdr3_length: 11
j_call: TRBJ2-1
cdr3_aa: ASSSLNHNEQF

v_call: TRBV11-2
d_call: TRBD1
cdr3_length: 13
j_call: TRBJ2-7
cdr3_aa: ASSLGTGGRYEQY

v_call: TRBV5-1
d_call: .
cdr3_length: 12
j_call: TRBJ2-3
cdr3_aa: ASSLVEDTDTQY

v_call: TRBV6-6
d_call: .
cdr3_length: 11
j_call: TRBJ2-1
cdr3_aa: ASTIPGPNEQF

v_call: TRBV29-1
d_call: TRBD1
cdr3_length: 12
j_call: TRBJ2-7
cdr3_aa: SVELTGGSYEQY

v_call: TRBV9
d_call: .
cdr3_length: 13
j_call: TRBJ1-1
cdr3_aa: ASSPPGKPNTEAF

v_call: TRBV27
d_call: .
cdr3_length: 11
j_call: TRBJ2-7
cdr3_aa: ASSPRVSYEQY

v_call: TRBV2
d_call: .
cdr3_length: 12
j_call: TRBJ2-7
cdr3_aa: ASMVWTTNYEQY

v_call: TRBV29-1
d_call: .
cdr3_length: 13
j_call: TRBJ2-7
cdr3_aa: SVPVRSGSRYEQY

v_call: TRBV27
d_call: .
cdr3_length: 9
j_call: TRBJ2-7
cdr3_aa: ASSEGYEQY